This T cell receptor beta chain originates from a study of post-analysis software for immune sequencing data. At the level of the study: Some patients lacked subtype; others had relapsing-remitting, secondary progressive or progressive-relapsing disease.

Turning to this clonotype: The antigen is unknown.

Overall study findings and caveats: In patients, about 5 TRBV segments were more frequent than in controls, with TRBV5-6, TRBV5-1 and TRBV20-1 among them. Controls showed significantly higher normalized Chao1 diversity than did multiple sclerosis patients. Batch-matched samples strongly co-clustered by F measure.

Trimming pared 7 bases from V and 3 bases from J, leaving 9 bases between. CDR1 is ENHRY and CDR2 is SYGVKD in the germline V gene. The CDR3 covers 13 residues. The library was made from cDNA and included unique molecular identifiers. With roughly 0.95 to 11 million T cells as the source, a few hundred thousand cDNA molecules resulted. A single record per CDR3 protein comes from TCRdb applying MiXCR to the PCR reads. The repertoire holds 430,000 or so distinct CDR3 sequences, with 39% as singletons. This sequence joins TRBV10-3 and TRBJ1-4, with D maybe TRBD1 (6 bases). This sequence was found in a girl aged 2 to 10 with multiple sclerosis. The sequenced sample consisted of blood. CDR3 residues: CAITAGANEKLFF. DNA for the CDR3: TGTGCCATCACAGCAGGGGCTAATGAAAAACTGTTTTTT.